The 32 T cell receptor beta chains listed next were all sequenced from one sample in a study of T cells after posttransplantation cyclophosphamide. TCRdb's copy holds only in-frame clones and misses some; the assay was immunoSEQ multiplex PCR. The repertoire has some 13,000 clones, around four fifths of them found once; the top ten carry roughly 1.2%. The sample was memory CD4+ T cells sorted from PBMCs. These receptor sequences come from a man aged 45-60 years.

This rearrangement joins TRBV19 to TRBJ1-2; TRBD1 matches 9 bases. Unmatched junction bases numbered 12, after V lost 6 bases and J lost 10 bases. The CDR3 contains 14 residues. CDR1 and CDR2 from the germline V gene are LNHDA and SQIVND (reference sequence). CDR3 nucleotides: TGTGCCAGTAGGTCGGGACAGGGAAGTGGGGCCTACACCTTC. As protein: CASRSGQGSGAYTF. Using reference TRBV19 and TRBJ1-2 for the parts outside the CDR3, the full variable domain is DGGITQSPKYLFRKEGQNVTLSCEQNLNHDAMYWYRQDPGQGLRLIYYSQIVNDFQKGDIAEGYSVSREKKESFPLTVTSAQKNPTAFYLCASRSGQGSGAYTFGSGTRLTVV.

This chain links TRBV19 with TRBJ2-6; TRBD1 aligns across 11 bases. The CDR3 is 17 residues long. In germline, CDR1 is LNHDA, CDR2 SQIVND (reference sequence). V shed 7 bases, J shed 0 bases, and the junction held 5 bases outside the gene matches. The CDR3 nucleotides are TGTGCCAGTATCGGGGACAGGGGGATCTCTGGGGCCAACGTCCTGACTTTC. Protein product: CASIGDRGISGANVLTF.

CDR3 sequence (DNA): TGTGCCAGCAGCCAAGATCACTTATATGAAGCTTTCTTT. Residues: CASSQDHLYEAFF. The chain recombines TRBV4-2 with TRBJ1-1; D is ambiguous. Germline loops: CDR1 LGHNA, CDR2 YNFKEQ. Trimming removed 0 bases at V and 7 bases at J, with 9 bases between. The CDR3 has 13 amino acids.

V is TRBV9 and J is TRBJ2-7; the D gene is possibly TRBD1 (5 bases). CDR3 length: 14 amino acids. Trimming shortened V by 4 bases and J by 1 base, and 12 bases separated the two germline ends. Germline CDR1 SGDLS, CDR2 YYNGEE. As DNA, the CDR3 is TGTGCCAGCAGCCCGCAGGGCGGTTCCTACGAGCAGTACTTC. Translating gives CASSPQGGSYEQYF.

The J gene is TRBJ2-1, the V gene TRBV7-2; D is perhaps TRBD1 (5 bases). Trimming took off 6 bases at V and 2 bases at J, with 17 bases between the two ends. Per the germline V gene, CDR1 is SGHTA and CDR2 is FQGNSA. The CDR3 is 16 amino acids. This chain's CDR3 is CASSDTRASTYNEQFF. CDR3 in DNA: TGTGCCAGCAGTGATACCAGGGCTTCTACCTACAATGAGCAGTTCTTC.

The chain recombines TRBV6-1 with TRBJ2-5, with TRBD2 matching 8 bases. Germline V gene lookup returns CDR1 MNHNS and CDR2 SASEGT. V lost 8 bases, J lost 4 bases, and 6 bases stayed unmatched. The CDR3 consists of 13 residues. The CDR3: CASGKREIETQYF. CDR3 in DNA: TGTGCCAGCGGGAAGCGGGAGATAGAGACCCAGTACTTC.

This chain links TRBV6-5 with TRBJ1-1, with D possibly matching TRBD1 (5 bases). The CDR3 contains 15 residues. Germline CDR1 MNHEY, CDR2 SVGAGI. Trimming shortened V by 6 bases and J by 0 bases, and 14 bases separated the two germline ends. As DNA, the CDR3 is TGTGCCAGCAGGCCCCCGGGGGGTTTGAACACTGAAGCTTTCTTT. Protein: CASRPPGGLNTEAFF.

The chain joins TRBV7-6 to TRBJ1-1, with D unresolved. The V and J ends lost 7 bases and 1 base respectively, with 10 bases between them. This CDR3 comprises 13 residues. Germline lookup yields CDR1 SGHVS and CDR2 FNYEAQ. For the CDR3, the DNA is TGTGCCAGCACCCTGGGCCCGAACACTGAAGCTTTCTTT. Translating gives CASTLGPNTEAFF.

In its sample, this clone was seen once. The V call is TRBV5-4, the J call TRBJ2-4; 7 bases align to TRBD1. The germline gives CDR1 SGHNT, CDR2 YYREEE (reference sequence). CDR3 length: 14 residues. J was trimmed by 7 bases and V by 2 bases; bases with no gene match: 6. CDR3 DNA sequence: TGTGCCAGCAGCTTCGGCAGGGGGAAGAACATTCAGTACTTC. As protein: CASSFGRGKNIQYF.

The rearrangement links TRBV7-2 to TRBJ2-1; TRBD2 aligns across 7 bases. V was pared by 5 bases and J by 0 bases, with 13 bases of the junction left unmatched. There are 18 residues in the CDR3. Germline V gene lookup returns CDR1 SGHTA and CDR2 FQGNSA. The chain's CDR3 is CASSPPPNWDYSYNEQFF. The CDR3 DNA follows: TGTGCCAGCAGCCCACCACCGAACTGGGACTACTCCTACAATGAGCAGTTCTTC.

The rearrangement uses TRBV20-1 and TRBJ1-2, with D maybe TRBD1 (6 bases). The CDR3 consists of 11 residues. Trimming pared 6 bases from V and 4 bases from J, leaving 9 bases between. The germline CDR1 and CDR2 sequences are DFQATT and SNEGSKA (reference sequence). CDR3 bases: TGCAGTGCGGAGACAGGCTATGGCTACACCTTC. It specifies CSAETGYGYTF.

As DNA, the CDR3 is TGTGCCAGCAGACAAACGACTCTCGCGAACACTGAAGCTTTCTTT. Translated: CASRQTTLANTEAFF. The chain uses TRBV28 and TRBJ1-1; D uncertain. CDR1 MDHEN and CDR2 SYDVKM come from the germline V gene. V lost 6 bases, J lost 1 base, and 15 bases lay in between. The CDR3 has 15 residues.

The chain has TRBV28 and TRBJ2-1; a weak D match, TRBD1 (6 bases). The CDR3 loop spans 14 amino acids. The V and J ends lost 3 bases and 6 bases respectively, with 12 bases between them. Germline lookup yields CDR1 MDHEN and CDR2 SYDVKM. Here the CDR3 reads CASSFVTGRNEQFF. The CDR3 DNA reads as TGTGCCAGCAGTTTTGTTACAGGGCGCAATGAGCAGTTCTTC.

J is TRBJ2-7 and V is TRBV11-2; D unresolved. The V end lost 3 bases, the J end lost 6 bases, and 12 bases lay between the germline ends. CDR1 SGHAT and CDR2 FQNNGV come from the germline V gene. This CDR3 region has 13 residues. The CDR3 loop is CASSLRPTREQYF. Here the CDR3 DNA reads TGTGCCAGCAGCTTGAGGCCTACTCGCGAGCAGTACTTC. Full variable domain (remainder filled in from reference TRBV11-2 and TRBJ2-7): EAGVAQSPRYKIIEKRQSVAFWCNPISGHATLYWYQQILGQGPKLLIQFQNNGVVDDSQLPKDRFSAERLKGVDSTLKIQPAKLEDSAVYLCASSLRPTREQYFGPGTRLTVT.

The rearrangement uses TRBV4-1 and TRBJ2-4, with 7 bases identical to TRBD1. This CDR3 spans 13 amino acids. The V segment lost 1 base and the J segment 16 bases; nucleotides outside the gene matches: 10. Per germline, CDR1 MGHRA and CDR2 YSYEKL. CDR3 sequence reads: CASSQGTGVSRYF. The CDR3 DNA sequence: TGCGCCAGCAGCCAAGGAACAGGGGTCTCCCGTTACTTC.

V is TRBV9 and J is TRBJ2-2, with D perhaps TRBD2 (5 bases). The germline V and J ends were trimmed by 3 bases and 3 bases, with 6 bases remaining between them. The CDR3 spans 13 residues. The germline V gene encodes CDR1 SGDLS and CDR2 YYNGEE. This CDR3 reads CASSERDTGELFF. The CDR3 nucleotides read TGTGCCAGCAGCGAGAGGGACACCGGGGAGCTGTTTTTT.

The CDR3 DNA reads TGTGCCACCACAGGTACCTCTGGAAACACCATATATTTT. Its protein product is CATTGTSGNTIYF. This chain connects TRBV10-3 to TRBJ1-3, with D tentatively TRBD1 (5 bases). Trimming shortened V by 10 bases and J by 0 bases, and 10 bases separated the two germline ends. The CDR3 extends over 13 amino acids. Germline CDR1 reads ENHRY; CDR2 reads SYGVKD.

This rearrangement joins TRBV29-1 to TRBJ2-3, with D perhaps matching TRBD2 (6 bases). This CDR3 contains 13 residues. The germline V and J ends were trimmed by 4 bases and 4 bases, with 12 bases remaining between them. Germline-derived CDR1 and CDR2 are SQVTM and ANQGSEA. The CDR3 DNA reads TGCAGCGTTGTCCGGAGGGGCGCAGATACGCAGTATTTT. Its protein is CSVVRRGADTQYF.

The chain recombines TRBV30 with TRBJ2-1, with D unresolved. CDR1 GTSNPN and CDR2 SVGIG come from the germline V gene (reference sequence). V was pared by 3 bases and J by 4 bases, with 4 bases between. CDR3 size: 11 residues. CDR3 bases: TGTGCCTGGAGCGGGTACAATGAGCAGTTCTTC. This codes for CAWSGYNEQFF.

This sequence joins TRBV4-3 and TRBJ2-5; 7 bases are shared with TRBD1. With the DNA end fitting TRBJ2-7 better, the J assignment may be wrong. The CDR3 extends over 16 amino acids. Germline V lookup: CDR1 LGHNA, CDR2 YSLEER. CDR3 region: CASSQGAGTVPYEQYF. As DNA, the CDR3 is TGCGCCAGCAGCCAAGGGGCCGGGACAGTTCCCTACGAGCAGTACTTC.

V gene TRBV19 combines with J gene TRBJ1-1, with D hard to call. The CDR3 has 13 amino acids. Trimming removed 8 bases from V and 5 bases from J, with 15 bases in between. The germline CDR1 and CDR2 sequences are LNHDA and SQIVND (reference sequence). The CDR3 sequence: CASLGHAGTEAFF. The CDR3 DNA follows: TGTGCCAGTTTGGGCCACGCGGGAACTGAAGCTTTCTTT. The full variable domain, with the rest looked up from reference TRBV19 and TRBJ1-1, is DGGITQSPKYLFRKEGQNVTLSCEQNLNHDAMYWYRQDPGQGLRLIYYSQIVNDFQKGDIAEGYSVSREKKESFPLTVTSAQKNPTAFYLCASLGHAGTEAFFGQGTRLTVV.

This clone was seen a few times. The chain has TRBV18 and TRBJ2-7; maybe TRBD2 (5 bases). This CDR3 contains 14 residues. The germline gives CDR1 KGHSH, CDR2 LQKENI. V was clipped by 4 bases and J by 4 bases, with 14 bases between them. The chain's CDR3 is CASSHGLARYEQYF. The CDR3 DNA reads as TGTGCCAGCTCACACGGACTCGCGAGGTACGAGCAGTACTTC.

The gene calls are TRBV9 and TRBJ2-3; 8 nucleotides line up with TRBD2. V dropped 3 bases and J dropped 7; count of bases not matched to a gene: 10. Germline loops: CDR1 SGDLS, CDR2 YYNGEE. The CDR3 is made up of 15 amino acids. In nucleotides, the CDR3 is TGTGCCAGCAGCGCCAGAGCGGGGGAGTCCAATACGCAGTATTTT. Translated, it gives CASSARAGESNTQYF.

CDR3 DNA sequence: TGTGCCAGCAGCTTTACTTCTAATCAGCCCCAGCATTTT. This translates into CASSFTSNQPQHF. The chain links TRBV7-9 to TRBJ1-5, with D unresolved. Per germline, CDR1 SEHNR and CDR2 FQNEAQ (reference sequence). The V and J ends lost 3 bases and 4 bases respectively, with 7 bases between them. The CDR3 loop spans 13 amino acids.

The chain recombines TRBV7-2 with TRBJ2-5, with a possible D match to TRBD2 (6 bases). This CDR3 has 12 residues. Trimming removed 5 bases from V and 5 bases from J, with 9 bases in between. Germline CDR1 is SGHTA and CDR2 is FQGNSA. The CDR3 DNA reads TGTGCCAGCAGCCCCCGGGGGGAGACCCAGTACTTC. Amino acids: CASSPRGETQYF. Filled out from reference TRBV7-2 and TRBJ2-5, the complete variable domain reads GAGVSQSPSNKVTEKGKDVELRCDPISGHTALYWYRQSLGQGLEFLIYFQGNSAPDKSGLPSDRFSAERTGGSVSTLTIQRTQQEDSAVYLCASSPRGETQYFGPGTRLLVL.

The gene calls are TRBV6-5 and TRBJ1-6; 8 bases align to TRBD1. Germline loops: CDR1 MNHEY, CDR2 SVGAGI. V shed 4 bases and J 10 bases; nucleotides not matched to a gene: 3. There are 13 residues in the CDR3. The DNA for the CDR3 is TGTGCCAGCAGTTTCCACAGGGGGTCACCCCTCCACTTT. Translation: CASSFHRGSPLHF.

This rearrangement joins TRBV9 to TRBJ1-2; TRBD1 is a possible D gene (6 bases). The CDR3 loop spans 14 amino acids. With 0 bases removed from V and 9 bases from J, the gap between germline ends came to 15 bases. CDR1 and CDR2 from the germline V gene are SGDLS and YYNGEE. CDR3 DNA sequence: TGTGCCAGCAGCGTAGTAGGGGGATATGGGAGCTACACCTTC. Protein: CASSVVGGYGSYTF.

The table lists this clone with a few counts. Its ends do not fully match the called genes, so a read error is possible. The chain uses TRBV10-3 and TRBJ2-2, with TRBD1 matching over 7 bases. From germline, CDR1 is ENHRY and CDR2 SYGVKD. The CDR3 totals 15 residues. The CDR3 sequence: CAISFSQGNSGELFF. The CDR3 region has the DNA TGTGCCATCAGTTTTTCACAGGGGAACTCCGGGGAGCTGTTTTTT.

The V call is TRBV28, the J call TRBJ2-5; 8 bases line up with TRBD2. The germline gives CDR1 MDHEN, CDR2 SYDVKM. V shed 3 bases, J shed 12 bases, and the junction held 18 bases outside the gene matches. This CDR3 has 16 amino acids. The CDR3 protein is CASSFGGAGGSSWEYF. The CDR3 coding sequence is TGTGCCAGCAGTTTCGGAGGGGCGGGGGGCTCCTCGTGGGAGTACTTC. Using reference TRBV28 and TRBJ2-5 for the parts outside the CDR3, the full variable domain is DVKVTQSSRYLVKRTGEKVFLECVQDMDHENMFWYRQDPGLGLRLIYFSYDVKMKEKGDIPEGYSVSREKKERFSLILESASTNQTSMYLCASSFGGAGGSSWEYFGPGTRLLVL.

The chain combines TRBV27 with TRBJ2-1; 12 positions agree with TRBD2. The CDR3 totals 14 residues. The germline V gene encodes CDR1 MNHEY and CDR2 SMNVEV (reference sequence). With V trimmed by 2 bases and J by 11 bases, 4 bases remained unmatched. The CDR3 here is CASSLRLAGDKQFF. In DNA, the CDR3 is TGTGCCAGCAGTTTAAGACTAGCGGGAGATAAGCAGTTCTTC.

By sample fraction, this clone is medium-sized. This chain links TRBV5-1 with TRBJ1-4; TRBD1 is a possible D gene (5 bases). CDR1 and CDR2 from the germline V gene are SGHRS and YFSETQ. The CDR3 runs 12 residues. V lost 4 bases to trimming and J lost 11 bases, with 12 bases between them. The CDR3 is CASSVSNRKLFF. As DNA, the CDR3 is TGCGCCAGCAGCGTTAGTAACAGGAAACTGTTTTTT. Filled out from reference TRBV5-1 and TRBJ1-4, the complete variable domain reads KAGVTQTPRYLIKTRGQQVTLSCSPISGHRSVSWYQQTPGQGLQFLFEYFSETQRNKGNFPGRFSGRQFSNSRSEMNVSTLELGDSALYLCASSVSNRKLFFGSGTQLSVL.

V is TRBV6-6 and J is TRBJ2-5, with D maybe TRBD1 (6 bases). Germline-derived CDR1 and CDR2 are MNHNY and SVGAGI (reference sequence). This CDR3 is 12 amino acids long. The V and J ends lost 8 bases and 4 bases respectively, with 11 bases between them. CDR3 in DNA: TGTGCCAGCGCCTGGGGGCCAGAGACCCAGTACTTC. Translated: CASAWGPETQYF.